This TCR beta chain was identified during a study of blood T cell repertoires in COVID-19. Overall study: Samples representing acute and convalescent COVID-19 were sourced from the United States, Italy and Spain. Nucleic acid was either cDNA or gDNA, and it came from T cells, B-cell-depleted T cells, or PBMCs.

The J segment lost 6 bases and the V segment lost 4 bases, leaving 9 bases of the junction unmatched. The CDR3 runs to 16 residues. Per the germline V gene, CDR1 is SGHTS and CDR2 is YDEGEE. Seattle cases were enrolled at active infection and followed longitudinally. In the source study's methods: Reference gene primer amplification yielded estimated nucleated cell counts. Assay used: immunoSEQ multiplex PCR; TCRdb lists only in-frame clones, some missing. That table is the source of V, J and clone size, and D and trimming were worked out from the DNA. The sample holds around 290,000 clones, 65% to 90% seen once.

The chain employs TRBV5-8 and TRBJ2-2, with TRBD1 matching over 10 bases. Specimen: peripheral blood. The origin of this receptor is a woman aged 65 to 85 with COVID-19, enrolled during active disease. This chain's CDR3 is CASSGRDRGRAGELFF. The CDR3 DNA reads TGTGCCAGCAGCGGCCGGGACAGGGGACGGGCCGGGGAGCTGTTTTTT.